This T cell receptor (beta chain) was identified in a study of T cells in narcolepsy. Clones were read by immunoSEQ multiplex PCR, and TCRdb kept only the in-frame ones, dropping some. The table has about 34,000 clones, roughly 78% seen once. This CDR3 has 13 residues. In germline, CDR1 is LNHDA, CDR2 SQIVND (reference sequence). Trimming left V 4 bases short and J 7 bases short, with 11 bases between. The gene calls are TRBV19 and TRBJ1-5; perhaps TRBD1 as D (5 bases). The clonotype originates from a human donor with narcolepsy. What was sequenced was CD45RA- memory CD4+ T cells from PBMCs. CDR3 in DNA: TGTGCCAGTAGTAACGGGGCTAGGCAGCCCCAGCATTTT. Translation gives CASSNGARQPQHF.